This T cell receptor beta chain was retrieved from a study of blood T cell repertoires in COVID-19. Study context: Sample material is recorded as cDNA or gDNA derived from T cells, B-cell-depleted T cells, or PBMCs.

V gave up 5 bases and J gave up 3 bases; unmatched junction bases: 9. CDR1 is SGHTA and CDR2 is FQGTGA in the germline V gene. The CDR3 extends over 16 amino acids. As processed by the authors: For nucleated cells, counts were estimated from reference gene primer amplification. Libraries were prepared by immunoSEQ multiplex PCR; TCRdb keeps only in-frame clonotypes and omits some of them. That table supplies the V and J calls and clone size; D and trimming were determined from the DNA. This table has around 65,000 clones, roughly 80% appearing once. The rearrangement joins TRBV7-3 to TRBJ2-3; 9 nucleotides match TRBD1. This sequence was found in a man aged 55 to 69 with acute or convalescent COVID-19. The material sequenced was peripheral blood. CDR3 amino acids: CASSLVGTGLTDTQYF. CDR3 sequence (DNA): TGTGCCAGCAGCCTAGTAGGGACAGGGCTTACAGATACGCAGTATTTT. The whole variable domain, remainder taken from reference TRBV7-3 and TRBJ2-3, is GAGVSQTPSNKVTEKGKYVELRCDPISGHTALYWYRQSLGQGPEFLIYFQGTGAADDSGLPNDRFFAVRPEGSVSTLKIQRTERGDSAVYLCASSLVGTGLTDTQYFGPGTRLTVL.